This T cell receptor (beta chain) was observed in a study of blood T cell repertoires in COVID-19. This CDR3 is built from 16 residues. V lost 4 bases to trimming and J lost 6 bases, with 18 bases between them. Germline V gene data show CDR1 as LGHDT and CDR2 as YNNKEL (reference sequence). Sequenced by immunoSEQ multiplex PCR; TCRdb stores in-frame clones only, minus some. The table shows 140,000 or so clones, with roughly 81% occurring only once. This chain joins TRBV3-1 (or the pseudogene TRBV3-2) and TRBJ2-2, with no clear D. The sequence derives from a woman aged 50 to 60 with acute COVID-19. Sample: PBMCs or T cells enriched from blood (not recorded which). The DNA of the CDR3 is TGTGCCAGCAGCCCCCGGGTTCCTCGTGGGTCCGGGGAGCTGTTTTTT. Protein sequence: CASSPRVPRGSGELFF.